This T cell receptor beta chain appears in the sequencing data of a study of OX40 agonist ivuxolimab in advanced cancers. Study as a whole: While on treatment, patients had intravenous ivuxolimab at 0.01 to 10 mg/kg every 2 weeks. Dose-escalation patients' cancers were hepatocellular carcinoma, melanoma, renal cell or head and neck cancer.

Assay used: immunoSEQ multiplex PCR; TCRdb lists only in-frame clones, some missing. The table has about 20,000 clones, around four fifths seen once; the top ten hold approximately 3%. This clone was recorded only once. Autoimmune disease history or systemic immunosuppression barred patients. Per germline, CDR1 SGHTA and CDR2 FQGTGA. The CDR3 has 17 residues. V gave up 4 bases and J gave up 4 bases; unmatched junction bases: 12. The chain recombines TRBV7-3 with TRBJ2-7; 11 bases are shared with TRBD2. This TCR derives from an adult with an advanced solid tumor such as melanoma, head and neck, liver or kidney cancer. Sequencing used CD4+ or CD8+ T cells sorted from blood, obtained in a trial of the OX40 agonist ivuxolimab. CDR3 sequence: CASSSSPGTSGAYEQYF. CDR3 nucleotides: TGTGCCAGCAGCTCATCCCCAGGGACTAGCGGAGCGTACGAGCAGTACTTC.